The clone carrying this T cell receptor (beta chain) was seen ten or more times. Its antigen is as yet unknown. Germline V gene lookup returns CDR1 SGHKS and CDR2 YYEKEE (reference sequence). The V end lost 4 bases, the J end lost 3 bases, and 12 bases lay between the germline ends. The CDR3 length is 14 residues. These data come from a study of identical twins. Notes on the study in general: Insertion counts were lower in abundant cord blood beta clonotypes, a trend that memory repertoires did not show.

MiXCR, applied by TCRdb to the 5' RACE reads, yields one record per CDR3 protein. This sample has hundreds of thousands of distinct CDR3 sequences, with approximately 22% found just once. The same specimen was also included in a second study, on T cells expressing NK-cell markers.

The clonotype comes from a woman aged 18-29 years in good health. Material for sequencing was PBMCs. This rearrangement joins TRBV5-5 to TRBJ2-3, with no clear D. CDR3 in DNA: TGTGCCAGCAGCGTGGAATGGGGTACAGATACGCAGTATTTT. Its protein product is CASSVEWGTDTQYF. The complete variable domain, with remaining parts taken from reference TRBV5-5 and TRBJ2-3, reads DAGVTQSPTHLIKTRGQQVTLRCSPISGHKSVSWYQQVLGQGPQFIFQYYEKEERGRGNFPDRFSARQFPNYSSELNVNALLLGDSALYLCASSVEWGTDTQYFGPGTRLTVL.